Here is one TCR beta chain with its context. The data stem from a study of shared clonotypes between healthy human individuals. Profiling relied on immunoSEQ multiplex PCR, and the TCRdb table lists in-frame clones only, not all of them. Altogether roughly 2.5 million clones are present, approximately 94% being singletons, with the ten largest covering roughly 0.13%. The CDR3 sequence is 15 residues long. Unmatched junction bases numbered 4, after V lost 3 bases and J lost 1 base. Germline V lookup: CDR1 SGHTS, CDR2 YDEGEE. This receptor was taken from a man in his late teens or twenties in good health. V and J are TRBV5-8 and TRBJ2-5; 9 positions agree with TRBD2. The sample was naive CD4+ T cells sorted from blood. Documented subset: CD45RA+ positively selected. For the CDR3, the DNA is TGTGCCAGCAGCTCAGGCGGGGGGGTCCAAGAGACCCAGTACTTC. This codes for CASSSGGGVQETQYF.